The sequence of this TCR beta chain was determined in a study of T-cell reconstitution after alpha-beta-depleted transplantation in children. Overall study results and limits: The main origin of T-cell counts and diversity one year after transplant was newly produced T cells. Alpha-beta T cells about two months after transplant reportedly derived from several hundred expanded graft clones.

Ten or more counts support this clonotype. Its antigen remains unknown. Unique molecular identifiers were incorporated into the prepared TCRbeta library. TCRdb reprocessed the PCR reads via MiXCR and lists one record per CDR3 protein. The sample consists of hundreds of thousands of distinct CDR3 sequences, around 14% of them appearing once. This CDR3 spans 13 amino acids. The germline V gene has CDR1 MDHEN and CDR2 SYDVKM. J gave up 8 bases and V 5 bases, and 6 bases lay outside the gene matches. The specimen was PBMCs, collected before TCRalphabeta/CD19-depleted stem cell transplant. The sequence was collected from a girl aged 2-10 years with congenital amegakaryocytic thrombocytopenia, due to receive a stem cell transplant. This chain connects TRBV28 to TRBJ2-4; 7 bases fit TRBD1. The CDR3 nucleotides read TGTGCCAGCAGTCAACCGGGACAGTACATTCAGTACTTC. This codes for CASSQPGQYIQYF.